This TCR beta chain was documented in a study of T cell responses to AZD1222 COVID-19 vaccine. TCRdb's table, derived via immunoSEQ multiplex PCR, lists solely in-frame clones and lacks some. The top ten clones hold roughly 3.2% of a sample with under 140,000 clones, approximately 90% of them seen once. The germline gives CDR1 MNHNY, CDR2 SVGAGI (reference sequence). Between the trimmed V and J ends, which lost 4 bases and 1 base, there was a span of 11 bases. The CDR3 is 15 amino acids. Study observations and caveats: Seropositive at baseline were only a handful of AZD1222 recipients.

Comments on this clone: Its antigen is currently unknown.

The sample here was peripheral blood, taken on day 0 of AZD1222 vaccination. The chain combines TRBV6-6 with TRBJ2-4; a possible D gene is TRBD2 (6 bases). The TCR comes from an adult in good health. The CDR3 bases are TGTGCCAGCAGTTGGGGGGATCGGGCCAAAAACATTCAGTACTTC. Residues: CASSWGDRAKNIQYF.